This TCR beta chain was obtained from a study of Ad26.COV2.S vaccination and SARS-CoV-2 variants. Germline V CDR1 and CDR2: MNHEY, SVGAGI. CDR3 length: 12 amino acids. V was trimmed by 6 bases and J by 9 bases, leaving 12 bases between them. The treatment was: about 20 received Ad26.COV2.S at low or high dose, single or two shots; 5 received placebo; per-sample allocation not given. Samples were taken on day 63 after the first vaccine or placebo injection. Assay: immunoSEQ multiplex PCR; the TCRdb copy retains only in-frame clones and omits some. The sample records around 270,000 clones, around 85% being singletons.

V gene TRBV6-5 combines with J gene TRBJ2-1; weak D call: TRBD1 (5 bases). The sequence derives from a person aged 18-60 years who received the Ad26.COV2.S COVID-19 vaccine or a placebo. The material sequenced was peripheral blood, taken in a trial of Ad26.COV2.S vaccine versus placebo. As DNA, the CDR3 is TGTGCCAGCAGCGACAGAATCGTTGAGCAGTTCTTC. Protein product: CASSDRIVEQFF.